A selection of T cell receptor beta chains follows, all from one sample in a study of cytomegalovirus exposure and HLA in healthy donors. Profiling relied on immunoSEQ multiplex PCR, and the TCRdb table lists in-frame clones only, not all of them. This table holds about 120,000 clones, under 85% found once. Sequencing was done on a sample of PBMCs. These receptors all come from a middle-aged man in good health and CMV-seropositive. Each CDR3 is given without its conserved first and last residue. Fields, in order: J gene, V gene, CDR3 protein.

J: TRBJ2-1
V: TRBV19
CDR3: ASRERGSYNEQF

J: TRBJ2-7
V: TRBV28
CDR3: ASSDRVEQY

J: TRBJ1-1
V: TRBV28
CDR3: ASSRLTAEAF

J: TRBJ1-6
V: TRBV10-3
CDR3: AISESGAHPGAYSPLH

J: TRBJ2-7
V: TRBV29-1
CDR3: SVITRTASYEQY

J: TRBJ1-4
V: TRBV7-9
CDR3: ASSLVRGAHATNEKLF

J: TRBJ2-5
V: TRBV6-1
CDR3: ASRQTTGKETQY

J: TRBJ2-5
V: TRBV19
CDR3: ASSIGHQETQY

J: TRBJ1-1
V: TRBV7-9
CDR3: ASSPKTGGWVYEAF

J: TRBJ2-1
V: TRBV7-3
CDR3: ASSLGAGGSSYNEQF

J: TRBJ2-7
V: TRBV28
CDR3: ASSPLARGLNEQY

J: TRBJ2-3
V: TRBV7-6
CDR3: ASSLELQGVLNTQY

J: TRBJ2-5
V: TRBV7-2
CDR3: ASSLVKLAGGRSQETQY

J: TRBJ2-3
V: TRBV7-9
CDR3: ASSLDNTDTQY

J: TRBJ1-2
V: TRBV29-1
CDR3: SVALQVHYGYT

J: TRBJ2-3
V: TRBV5-4
CDR3: ASSDASGRKLALDTQY

J: TRBJ2-3
V: TRBV7-9
CDR3: ASSPQGFRDTQY